What follows are 3 T cell receptor beta chains derived from one specimen sequenced in a study of CD8 T cells in Susac syndrome. RNA, at roughly 0.45 to 1 ug, was reverse transcribed with random hexamers. TCRdb re-analysed the immunoSEQ multiplex PCR reads in MiXCR, keeping a single row per CDR3 protein. The sample has 180,000 or so distinct CDR3 sequences; about 95% are singletons. The specimen was CD4+ T cells from PBMCs. Receptors originate from a human donor in good health.

The V and J genes are TRBV6-2 or TRBV6-3 and TRBJ2-1, with D unclear. Germline CDR1 MNHEY, CDR2 SVGEGT. The V end was cut by 3 bases, the J end by 6 bases, with 15 bases between. The CDR3 totals 15 residues. The CDR3 bases are TGTGCCAGCAGTTATGCCGCCGTATGGAGCAATGAGCAGTTCTTC. Protein: CASSYAAVWSNEQFF.

This clonotype was recorded a few times. The J gene is TRBJ2-7, the V gene TRBV30; a weak D match, TRBD2 (6 bases). This CDR3 has 13 residues. Germline CDR1 reads GTSNPN; CDR2 reads SVGIG (reference sequence). Trimming shortened V by 0 bases and J by 3 bases, and 9 bases separated the two germline ends. The CDR3 region has the DNA TGTGCCTGGAGTGTTAGACTAGGCTACGAGCAGTACTTC. Translation: CAWSVRLGYEQYF.

The chain uses TRBV5-1 and TRBJ2-1, with D perhaps matching TRBD1 (6 bases). Germline CDR1 and CDR2: SGHRS and YFSETQ. V was cut by 4 bases and J by 6 bases, with 20 bases left in between. The CDR3 extends over 16 amino acids. The chain's CDR3 is CASSPAAGQITNEQFF. CDR3 nucleotides: TGCGCCAGCAGCCCGGCGGCCGGACAGATAACCAATGAGCAGTTCTTC.